The rows below give T cell receptor beta chains drawn from one sample of a study of T cell responses to AZD1222 COVID-19 vaccine. Measured with immunoSEQ multiplex PCR; TCRdb has only the in-frame clones, and not every one. The table includes roughly 160,000 clones, around 94% detected once. The sample in question was peripheral blood, obtained on day 0 of AZD1222 vaccination. These receptors originate from an adult in good health. Both conserved end residues are part of each CDR3. D genes are given only for firm matches.

CASSQGDRADPLLTEKLFF TRBJ1-4 TRBD1 TRBV4-1
CASSESLTAAYNEQFF TRBJ2-1 . TRBV10-1
CASSYRTGSQPQHF TRBJ1-5 TRBD1 TRBV13
CASSDSPVGNSPLHF TRBJ1-6 . TRBV7-9
CASNRGYGYTF TRBJ1-2 . TRBV28
CAWSSGHPNQPQHF TRBJ1-5 . TRBV30
CASSLGAGTSFEQFF TRBJ2-1 TRBD2 TRBV5-1
CASSWGGNQPQHF TRBJ1-5 . TRBV27
CASSQESDGNYGYTF TRBJ1-2 . TRBV3-1/TRBV3-2
CASSLTETQGVNTEAFF TRBJ1-1 TRBD1 TRBV5-1
CAWTRPGEQPQHF TRBJ1-5 . TRBV30
CASRSKQKTGTSHIGEQFF TRBJ2-1 TRBD2 TRBV13
CSVPGLNEKLFF TRBJ1-4 . TRBV29-1
CASSRGGGQYNEQFF TRBJ2-1 . TRBV2
CASSIGGYNEQFF TRBJ2-1 . TRBV19
CASSQEAWDSGANVLTF TRBJ2-6 . TRBV4-2
CASILPGPPKSEQYF TRBJ2-7 . TRBV28
CASSKFTGDRGIFSYGYTF TRBJ1-2 TRBD1 TRBV7-8
CASREGTSGIWVGETQYF TRBJ2-5 TRBD2 TRBV5-1
CSAVGVETQYF TRBJ2-5 . TRBV20-1
CASSRGRDTEAFF TRBJ1-1 . TRBV19
CASSLRGVDEQFF TRBJ2-1 . TRBV6-5
CASTLQGEAFF TRBJ1-1 . TRBV12-3/TRBV12-4
CASSVPGGAFF TRBJ1-1 . TRBV25-1
CASSDQRSNQPQHF TRBJ1-5 . TRBV2
CASSPGTSGGSETQYF TRBJ2-5 TRBD2 TRBV5-4
CASSLAGGSNEKLFF TRBJ1-4 . TRBV7-9
CSVDKTGTPNTEAFF TRBJ1-1 TRBD1 TRBV29-1
CASSQEFLFGQGTYEQYF TRBJ2-7 TRBD1 TRBV4-1
CASSRDIDYGYTF TRBJ1-2 . TRBV28
CASSLGSGTYEQYF TRBJ2-7 . TRBV3-1/TRBV3-2
CASSLVGTGTDTQYF TRBJ2-3 TRBD1 TRBV11-2
CACRGSSYEQYF TRBJ2-7 . TRBV30
CASSSGTGVNEQFF TRBJ2-1 TRBD1 TRBV18
CASSRQGSSSYEQYF TRBJ2-7 TRBD1 TRBV3-1/TRBV3-2
CAVEGQGRYYGYTF TRBJ1-2 TRBD1 TRBV28
CASSRDRTSSYEQYF TRBJ2-7 . TRBV2
CASTLRGRGNTIYF TRBJ1-3 TRBD1 TRBV28
CASSQGGFYYGYTF TRBJ1-2 . TRBV4-1
CASSRISGSHEQYF TRBJ2-7 TRBD2 TRBV5-5
CASSHPLAGEGETQYF TRBJ2-5 TRBD2 TRBV3-1/TRBV3-2
CASSDGANLNQPQHF TRBJ1-5 . TRBV19
CASSFGRGNQPQHF TRBJ1-5 . TRBV7-9
CASTIWDRDGYGYTF TRBJ1-2 TRBD1 TRBV7-8
CAGGGRIMNTEAFF TRBJ1-1 . TRBV6-5